This TCR beta chain is from a study of cytomegalovirus exposure and HLA in healthy donors. Overall study results and limits: Researchers catalogued 164 TCR beta chains as cytomegalovirus-associated. It was reported in a later analysis that an Asian-associated ancestry cluster showed fewer N-insertions than the approximately 670-donor mean. Serostatus for CMV was the only available immune exposure information.

Germline loops: CDR1 KGHSY, CDR2 FQNENV. The CDR3 runs 11 residues. The V end was cut by 5 bases, the J end by 5 bases, with 5 bases between. This clone was seen only once. The antigen remains unidentified. The study ran its PCR with 60 Vbeta and 13 Jbeta primers. The method was immunoSEQ multiplex PCR; TCRdb's version includes in-frame clones alone and lacks a portion of them. The sample has over 200,000 clones, approximately 84% seen once. This clonotype was obtained from a woman aged 40 to 50 in good health and CMV-seronegative. The sample consisted of PBMCs. The chain has TRBV16 and TRBJ2-3, with TRBD2 as a possible D gene (5 bases). Written as DNA, the CDR3 is TGTGCCAGCAGCGAGGGAGATACGCAGTATTTT. This codes for CASSEGDTQYF.